This note documents a single T cell receptor beta chain sequence. Antigen: not known. Germline CDR1 LGHDT, CDR2 YNNKEL (reference sequence). With 2 bases removed from V and 0 bases from J, the gap between germline ends came to 8 bases. The CDR3 loop spans 15 amino acids. This sample stems from a study of T cell responses to AZD1222 COVID-19 vaccine. TCRdb keeps only in-frame clones here, not all; method: immunoSEQ multiplex PCR. This repertoire shows tens of thousands of clones, about nine tenths found once; its top ten account for 5% to 6%. Study-wide findings and caveats: The donors showed a predominance of white British ancestry and of females, with possible underestimation of clonal diversity. Breadth and depth of Spike-specific TCRs rose after two AZD1222 doses. Baseline testing showed seropositivity in only six AZD1222 recipients. With dominance at 160-218 and 743-854, vaccine-associated CD4 TCRs spanned spike.

This sequence joins TRBV3-1 (or the pseudogene TRBV3-2) and TRBJ2-1; no firm D call. This sequence originates from an adult who received the AZD1222 COVID-19 vaccine. The starting material was peripheral blood, obtained 28 days after the second AZD1222 dose. The CDR3 protein is CASSQSHLSYNEQFF. The CDR3 nucleotides read TGTGCCAGCAGCCAATCACACCTCTCCTACAATGAGCAGTTCTTC.